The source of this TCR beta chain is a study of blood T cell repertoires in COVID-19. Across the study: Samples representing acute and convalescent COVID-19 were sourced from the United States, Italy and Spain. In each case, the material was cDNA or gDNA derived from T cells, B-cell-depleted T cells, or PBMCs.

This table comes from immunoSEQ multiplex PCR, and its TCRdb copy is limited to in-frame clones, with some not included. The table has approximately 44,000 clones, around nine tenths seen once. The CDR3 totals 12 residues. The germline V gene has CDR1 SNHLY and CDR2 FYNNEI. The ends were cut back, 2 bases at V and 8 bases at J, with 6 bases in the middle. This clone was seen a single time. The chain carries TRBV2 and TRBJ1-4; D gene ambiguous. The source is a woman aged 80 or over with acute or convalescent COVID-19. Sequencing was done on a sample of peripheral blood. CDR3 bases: TGTGCCAGCAGTGAAAGGGAGGAAAAACTGTTTTTT. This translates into CASSEREEKLFF.